The 4 T cell receptor beta chains below all came from one sample that was sequenced in a study of cytomegalovirus exposure and HLA in healthy donors. Primers: 60 Vbeta forward and 13 Jbeta reverse. Measured with immunoSEQ multiplex PCR; TCRdb has only the in-frame clones, and not every one. The table for this sample gives around 70,000 clones. The sequenced sample consisted of PBMCs. The receptors stem from a boy aged 10-17 years in good health and CMV-seronegative.

The chain is built from TRBV30 and TRBJ2-1; 8 bases are shared with TRBD1. V lost 2 bases to trimming and J lost 7 bases; unmatched junction nucleotides: 13. Per the germline V gene, CDR1 is GTSNPN and CDR2 is SVGIG (reference sequence). The CDR3 length is 16 residues. DNA of the CDR3: TGTGCCTGGAGTTCCTCCGGACAGGGTTTCGGGAATGAGCAGTTCTTC. Protein product: CAWSSSGQGFGNEQFF.

The gene calls are TRBV30 and TRBJ2-2; 7 nucleotides agree with TRBD2. J gave up 4 bases and V 3 bases, and 8 bases lay outside the gene matches. This CDR3 contains 15 residues. Per germline, CDR1 GTSNPN and CDR2 SVGIG (reference sequence). The CDR3: CAWRWGGSSTGELFF. As DNA, the CDR3 is TGTGCCTGGAGGTGGGGGGGATCGAGCACCGGGGAGCTGTTTTTT.

The chain recombines TRBV9 with TRBJ1-2, with D possibly being TRBD1 (6 bases). The V end lost 3 bases, the J end lost 7 bases, and 7 bases lay between the germline ends. Germline CDR1 SGDLS, CDR2 YYNGEE. The CDR3 is made up of 11 amino acids. In nucleotides, the CDR3 is TGTGCCAGCAGCGGGACAGCTGGCTACACCTTC. Translated, it gives CASSGTAGYTF.

The rearrangement uses TRBV6-1 and TRBJ2-1; the match to TRBD2 covers 9 bases. The CDR3 runs 16 residues. The ends lost 1 base at V and 7 bases at J; junction bases unmatched: 8. Germline V gene sequence: CDR1 MNHNS, CDR2 SASEGT. In DNA form, the CDR3 reads TGTGCCAGCAGTGAAGGTGCGGGGGGGCCGGGAAATGAGCAGTTCTTC. Encoded protein: CASSEGAGGPGNEQFF.